This record covers a single T cell receptor (beta chain). Its antigen is currently unknown. This sample was taken from a study of radiation and T cells in renal cell carcinoma. Regarding the study as a whole: Top tumor clonotypes rose in blood 2 weeks post-radiation, then contracted. No pretreatment tumor biopsies were available for baseline clonotypes.

The assay was immunoSEQ multiplex PCR, and TCRdb's table has in-frame clones only and misses some. Here the sample spans some 81,000 clones, roughly nine tenths being singletons. Time point of the sample: blood 4 weeks post-SBRT, at nephrectomy. Regarding treatment: 15 Gy SBRT to primary tumor, nephrectomy 4 weeks later. Nephrectomy followed 15 Gy stereotactic body radiation by 4 weeks. Serial blood draws occurred at baseline and 2 and 4 weeks post-SBRT. Germline V gives CDR1 SGDLS, CDR2 YYNGEE. Deletions cut 2 bases from V and 8 bases from J, with 17 bases between. The CDR3 totals 15 residues. The material was blood, obtained from a patient whose treatment included radiotherapy and nephrectomy. The TCR sequence derives from a woman aged 70-85 years with renal cell carcinoma. The genes are TRBV9 and TRBJ2-1; TRBD1 is a possible D gene (6 bases). The CDR3 sequence is CASSVGTSTGYEQFF. CDR3 in DNA: TGTGCCAGCAGCGTGGGGACGAGCACAGGGTATGAGCAGTTCTTC.